The clone carrying this T cell receptor beta chain was detected a few times. PCR was performed a second time for 7 to 11 cycles using a sample-barcoded 5' primer and a J-beta primer mix. TCRdb re-called the 5' RACE reads through MiXCR, storing one row per CDR3 protein. Of around 990,000 distinct CDR3 sequences listed, about 25% are singletons. The sample is drawn from a study of blood T cells in healthy people across ages. The CDR3 has 14 residues. The ends were cut back, 1 base at V and 4 bases at J, with 11 bases in the middle. Germline assignment: CDR1 DFQATT and CDR2 SNEGSKA (reference sequence). A further study also used this sample, focusing on T cells of mothers and their children. This second report adds: Using the M1S primer, the second PCR added sample barcodes along with 2-4 random nucleotides.

The sequence was obtained from a girl under 10 years old in good health. The V and J genes are TRBV20-1 and TRBJ2-1; TRBD2 is a possible D gene (5 bases). Material: blood. CDR3 DNA: TGCAGTGCTAGAGGACTATCCACTTACAATGAGCAGTTCTTC. Protein sequence: CSARGLSTYNEQFF.